This entry describes one TCR beta chain. Its antigen is currently unknown. This entry belongs to a study of T cell responses to AZD1222 COVID-19 vaccine. Second-dose timings of about 4 or about 12 weeks were pooled. General observations from the study: Possibly, clonal diversity was underestimated; donors were largely white British and included more females.

Profiled with immunoSEQ multiplex PCR; TCRdb holds only in-frame clones, not every one. This sample yields 150,000 to 200,000 clones, of which more than 85% are seen a single time; more than 1.5% belongs to the top ten. Material: peripheral blood, obtained 28 days after the second AZD1222 dose. This clonotype originated in an adult who received the AZD1222 COVID-19 vaccine.

Here the CDR3 DNA reads TGTGCCAGCAGCTTAGCCACACAGGGCACCGGGGAGCTGTTTTTT. Translation gives CASSLATQGTGELFF. The V gene is TRBV7-2, the J gene TRBJ2-2; TRBD1 might be the D (6 bases). Germline CDR1 SGHTA, CDR2 FQGNSA. The CDR3 spans 15 residues. V was cut by 0 bases and J by 4 bases, with 9 bases left in between.